These 4 T cell receptor beta chains originate from one sample sequenced in a study of CD8 T cells in Susac syndrome. Roughly 0.45 to 1 ug RNA was reverse transcribed with random hexamers. TCRdb analysed the immunoSEQ multiplex PCR reads with MiXCR anew, one entry per CDR3 protein. Of tens of thousands of distinct CDR3 sequences detected, about 96% appear once; the ten largest clones hold about 0.65%. Sample: CD8+ T cells from PBMCs. These receptor sequences come from a human donor with Susac syndrome.

This chain connects TRBV20-1 to TRBJ2-2, with D tentatively TRBD1 (6 bases). Germline V CDR1 and CDR2: DFQATT, SNEGSKA (reference sequence). V was shortened by 4 bases and J by 6 bases, with 15 bases between the two germline ends. CDR3 length: 14 residues. The CDR3 DNA sequence: TGCAGTGCTACTAAAAGGGGGATGGCCGGGGAGCTGTTTTTT. Translated: CSATKRGMAGELFF.

V is TRBV2 and J is TRBJ1-4; weak D call: TRBD1 (5 bases). There are 14 residues in the CDR3. With 6 bases removed from V and 5 bases from J, the gap between germline ends came to 13 bases. Germline V gives CDR1 SNHLY, CDR2 FYNNEI. In DNA, the CDR3 is TGTGCCAGCAGCAGGGACGGAATAAATGAAAAACTGTTTTTT. Its protein is CASSRDGINEKLFF.

The sample holds one count of this clonotype. The rearrangement uses TRBV9 and TRBJ1-6, with TRBD1 matching over 9 bases. V dropped 5 bases and J dropped 6; count of bases not matched to a gene: 6. The CDR3 loop spans 15 amino acids. Germline values: CDR1 SGDLS, CDR2 YYNGEE. The CDR3 sequence is CASSADRGGNSPLHF. The CDR3 DNA follows: TGTGCCAGCAGTGCCGACAGGGGGGGTAATTCACCCCTCCACTTT.

The chain is built from TRBV12-3 or TRBV12-4 and TRBJ2-3; D possibly corresponds to TRBD2 (5 bases). This CDR3 is built from 15 residues. The ends were cut back, 8 bases at V and 0 bases at J, with 15 bases in the middle. The CDR3 region has the DNA TGTGCCAGCTCCCGGGGATGGACTAGCACAGATACGCAGTATTTT. As protein: CASSRGWTSTDTQYF.